Detailed here is one T cell receptor (beta chain). The record originates from a study of blood T cell repertoires in COVID-19. In the study's own analysis: Amplification from reference gene primers served as the basis for estimated nucleated cell counts. Profiling relied on immunoSEQ multiplex PCR, and the TCRdb table lists in-frame clones only, not all of them. For V, J and clone size, that table is used; D and trimming come from the DNA. The sample lists fewer than 150,000 clones, less than 85% occurring once. The CDR3 totals 16 residues. In germline, CDR1 is MGHRA, CDR2 YSYEKL. Trimming cost V 2 bases and J 7 bases; bases outside gene matches: 8.

Sequenced material: peripheral blood. The clonotype comes from a human donor in a cohort sampled during active COVID-19. V and J are TRBV4-1 and TRBJ2-2, with 9 bases matching TRBD1. The CDR3 reads CASSQFSGGQGGELFF. CDR3 nucleotide sequence: TGCGCCAGCAGCCAATTCTCAGGGGGACAGGGCGGGGAGCTGTTTTTT.